Included here is one T cell receptor beta chain sequence, with context. This clonotype has only one observation. No antigen is known for it. Per-nucleotide qualities are absent, and no much larger clonotype sits a single base away. A single read counts as weak evidence. cDNA synthesis used template-switch 5'RACE with a primer carrying a 10-nucleotide random unique molecular identifier tagging each TCR transcript. Every sequencing run covered 15-18 subjects and yielded more than 180 million TCR-beta sequences. The RNeasy kit was used to extract total RNA. The KAPA Real-time Library Amplification kit was used to amplify TCR-beta VDJ regions with primers targeting the TCR constant region and the 5'RACE anchor. A first PCR added sample indexes and Illumina adaptors, after which a second PCR increased the library yield. After purification with Ampure beads, the TCR product of roughly 650 bp was size-selected on a 2% E-gel SizeSelection system. Before pooling, libraries had their quality checked on a Bioanalyzer, their concentration measured with Qubit, and their quantity determined with the Kapa Library Quantification kit. An Illumina HiSeq 2500 sequenced the libraries paired-end 2 x 150 bp. To increase sequence diversity, roughly 23-30% phiX was spiked into each library pool. The paper's processing steps were these. Quality-filtered reads were processed with the UMI-based MiGEC pipeline, and over 90% of raw TCR sequences were removed by the MiGEC pipeline during error correction. VDJ genes were aligned to IMGT germline references, and clonotypes were defined by unique CDR3 amino acid sequence plus V-J genes. Clonal expansion, Shannon diversity and CDR3 relatedness were evaluated with VDJtools (CalcPairwiseDistances, ClusterSamples), while phylogenetic trees were built in CLCbio workbench. Expanded clones were defined as having at least 8 unique UMIs, based on coefficient-of-variation modelling across technical triplicates. TCRdb reworked the public reads: Q25 trimming with fastp, MiXCR clone assembly, productive beta chains retained. Rows are combined by CDR3 protein, so each entry shows the most common genes and DNA. None of the V and J calls come from the authors' own analysis; TCRdb made them. This sample is represented by approximately 60,000 distinct CDR3 sequences; around 4.2% of them were singletons. Approximately 2.8% of the sample rests with the top ten.

From the cysteine through the phenylalanine, the CDR3 covers 16 amino acids. Just CDR3 DNA is preserved here, 48 bases in frame from base 1. Taken from the germline V gene (reference sequence), the CDR1 and CDR2 loops are LGHDT and YNNKEL. For this chain, trimming is 4 bases at the V end and 2 bases at the J end, and the number of junction bases without a gene match is 11. Unsorted PBMC libraries were generated from 2 million PBMCs stored in RNAlater at -80 °C until RNA extraction. The multiple sclerosis patients were enrolled in a US clinical protocol that evaluated disease progression with magnetic resonance imaging. Peripheral blood underwent Ficoll-Hypaque density gradient centrifugation to isolate PBMCs, which were then cryopreserved in liquid nitrogen. The source of the sample is a study of neurological immune-mediated disorders (dated by TCRdb to between 2018 and 2020). About the study as a whole: Among the approximately 35 multiple sclerosis patients, relapsing-remitting MS was present in some 30 and secondary progressive MS was present in 3. Using UMI-based sequencing, the study compared peripheral blood TCR-beta repertoires from patients with HTLV-I-associated myelopathy (HAM/TSP), patients with multiple sclerosis, and healthy controls. The cohort was made up of around 70 subjects, consisting of about 14 HAM/TSP patients, 35 or so multiple sclerosis patients and about 20 healthy controls. Alongside PBMC samples, the set of about 100 TCR-beta libraries contained longitudinal samples, technical triplicates, and paired CD4+ and CD8+ T-cell subsets that had been sorted. The investigation overall reported the following: In a phylogenetic analysis, the repertoires of 18 out of 34 MS patients fell into a single cluster of related CDR3 sequences, pointing to a possible signature at the repertoire level. No association of the MS cluster with clinical or MRI features was observed, and the need for larger cohorts was stated by the authors. No identical CDR3 amino acid sequences were shared among expanded clones across subjects, suggesting private TCR-beta repertoires in all groups. The highest TCR clonal expansion was observed in HAM/TSP patients, whereas the lowest was observed in MS patients, even when compared with healthy controls.

Material: PBMCs. The chain links TRBV3-1 with TRBJ2-7; TRBD1 lines up with 7 middle nucleotides. The receptor was isolated from a man aged 45-60 years with multiple sclerosis. Here the CDR3 is given as CASSRKGTATAYEQYF. The DNA sequence reads TGTGCCAGCAGCCGGAAGGGGACAGCAACAGCCTACGAGCAGTACTTC.